The clone carrying this T cell receptor (beta chain) was counted a few times. Its antigen is currently unknown. The entry originates in a study of cytotoxic CD8 clonotypes in ibrutinib-treated CLL. The study, taken as a whole, reports: Age-matched healthy donor levels were exceeded by baseline clonality, which tracked circulating CD8+ T-cell counts.

Repertoires were generated with immunoSEQ multiplex PCR, while TCRdb's copy carries only in-frame clones and drops some. The sample consists of just over 200,000 clones, roughly three quarters of them appearing once. Germline CDR1 MDHEN, CDR2 SYDVKM. V was clipped by 6 bases and J by 2 bases; unmatched bases: 7. There are 14 residues in the CDR3. The TCR originated in a human donor with chronic lymphocytic leukemia. J is TRBJ2-7 and V is TRBV28; TRBD2 aligns across 7 bases. The sequences come from PBMCs, collected after 12 months of ibrutinib treatment. The CDR3: CASRPGGWAYEQYF. The CDR3 DNA follows: TGTGCCAGCAGACCGGGGGGATGGGCCTACGAGCAGTACTTC.